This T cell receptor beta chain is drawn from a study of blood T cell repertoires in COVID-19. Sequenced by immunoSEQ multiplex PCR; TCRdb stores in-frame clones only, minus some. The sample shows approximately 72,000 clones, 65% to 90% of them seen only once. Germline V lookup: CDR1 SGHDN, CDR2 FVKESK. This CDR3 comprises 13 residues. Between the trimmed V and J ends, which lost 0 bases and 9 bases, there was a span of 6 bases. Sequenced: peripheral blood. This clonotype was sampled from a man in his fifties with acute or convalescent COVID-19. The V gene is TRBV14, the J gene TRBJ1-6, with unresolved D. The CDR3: CASSQDLRSPLHF. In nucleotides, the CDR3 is TGTGCCAGCAGCCAAGATCTCCGTTCACCCCTCCACTTT.